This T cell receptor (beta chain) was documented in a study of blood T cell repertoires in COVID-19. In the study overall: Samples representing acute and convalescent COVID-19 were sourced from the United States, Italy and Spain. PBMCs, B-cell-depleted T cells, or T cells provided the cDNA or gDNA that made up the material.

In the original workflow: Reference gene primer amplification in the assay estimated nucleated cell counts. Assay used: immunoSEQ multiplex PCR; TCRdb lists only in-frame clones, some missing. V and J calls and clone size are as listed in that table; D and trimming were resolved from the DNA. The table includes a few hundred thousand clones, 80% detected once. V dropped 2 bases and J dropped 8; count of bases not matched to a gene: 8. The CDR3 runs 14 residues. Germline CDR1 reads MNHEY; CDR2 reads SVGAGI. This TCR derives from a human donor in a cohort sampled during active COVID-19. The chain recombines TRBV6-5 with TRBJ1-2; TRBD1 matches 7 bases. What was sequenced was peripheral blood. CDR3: CASSYGPQGEGYTF. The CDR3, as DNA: TGTGCCAGCAGTTACGGGCCCCAGGGGGAAGGCTACACCTTC.